A selection of T cell receptor beta chains follows, all from one sample in a study of T cell changes during pregnancy in multiple sclerosis. The table came from immunoSEQ multiplex PCR; TCRdb's copy has only in-frame clones and leaves some out. The table shows about 85,000 clones, with 90% to 95% occurring only once. The sample here was peripheral blood, taken in the first trimester of pregnancy. All receptors derive from a female donor with multiple sclerosis, enrolled in a pregnancy study. Each CDR3 is given with its conserved first and last residue. The D gene is left open where the match is weak. Size is omitted from some rows. Given values are once, few, many or a class for expanded clones.

TRBJ1-2 TRBV7-9 once . TGTGCCAGCAGCCCGGCGACAGGCTTAAACTATGGCTACACCTTC CASSPATGLNYGYTF
TRBJ2-1 TRBV11-3 . . TGTGCCAGCAGCTTCCAGGGTGTCTACAATGAGCAGTTCTTC CASSFQGVYNEQFF
TRBJ1-5 TRBV15 . . TGTGCCACCGAGGCAGCTAATAGCAATCAGCCCCAGCATTTT CATEAANSNQPQHF
TRBJ1-2 TRBV28 . . TGTGCCAGCAAGATTCCCGTAGACTATGGCTACACCTTC CASKIPVDYGYTF
TRBJ2-2 TRBV7-2 few TRBD1 TGTGCCAGCAGCGCTATACAGGGGACCGGGGAGCTGTTTTTT CASSAIQGTGELFF
TRBJ2-5 TRBV7-9 . . TGTGCCAGCACCTGGACAGCCGAGACCCAGTACTTC CASTWTAETQYF
TRBJ1-6 TRBV15 . . TGTGCCACCAGCATTGGCATCCTAGCGACGGGTTCACCCCTCCACTTT CATSIGILATGSPLHF
TRBJ1-1 TRBV5-1 few TRBD1 TGCGCCAGCAGCTTGGTGTGGGACAGGGGGGGTGAAGCTTTCTTT CASSLVWDRGGEAFF
TRBJ2-1 TRBV27 once . TGTGCCAGCAGTCTGCGGGGAGACAGTTACAATGAGCAGTTCTTC CASSLRGDSYNEQFF
TRBJ2-5 TRBV6-8 . TRBD1 TGTGCCAGCAGGGACAGGCAAGAGACCCAGTACTTC CASRDRQETQYF